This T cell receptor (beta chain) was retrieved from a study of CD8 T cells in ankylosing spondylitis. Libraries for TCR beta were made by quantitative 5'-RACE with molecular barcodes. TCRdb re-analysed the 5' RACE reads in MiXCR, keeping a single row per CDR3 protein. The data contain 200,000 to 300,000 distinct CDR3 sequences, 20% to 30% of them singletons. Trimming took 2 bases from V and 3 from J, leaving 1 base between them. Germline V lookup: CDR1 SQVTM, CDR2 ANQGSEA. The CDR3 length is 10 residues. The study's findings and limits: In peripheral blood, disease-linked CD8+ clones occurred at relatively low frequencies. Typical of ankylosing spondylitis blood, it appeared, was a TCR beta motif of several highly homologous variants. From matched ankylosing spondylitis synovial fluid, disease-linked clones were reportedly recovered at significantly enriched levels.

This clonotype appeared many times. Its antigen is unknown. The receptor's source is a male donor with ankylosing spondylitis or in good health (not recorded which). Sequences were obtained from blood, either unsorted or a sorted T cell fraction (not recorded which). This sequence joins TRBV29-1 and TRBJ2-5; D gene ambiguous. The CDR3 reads CSVEKETQYF. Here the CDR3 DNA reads TGCAGCGTTGAAAAAGAGACCCAGTACTTC.